Each of the 4 T cell receptor beta chains below was sequenced from the same sample in a study of blood T cell repertoires in COVID-19. Measured with immunoSEQ multiplex PCR; TCRdb has only the in-frame clones, and not every one. The table records approximately 70,000 clones, 75% to 95% of them present only once. The sequenced sample was peripheral blood. The origin of the receptors is a human donor with active COVID-19. The donor label of this sample is uncertain.

This clone came up once. The gene calls are TRBV10-3 and TRBJ2-7, with D unresolved. CDR1 is ENHRY and CDR2 is SYGVKD in the germline V gene. There are 14 residues in the CDR3. V dropped 4 bases and J dropped 0 bases, with 10 bases sitting between them. CDR3 sequence reads: CAISVVGSSYEQYF. In DNA form, the CDR3 reads TGTGCCATCAGTGTAGTCGGTAGCTCCTACGAGCAGTACTTC.

The chain is built from TRBV9 and TRBJ1-6; TRBD1 might be the D (5 bases). Germline CDR1 SGDLS, CDR2 YYNGEE. The CDR3 is made up of 14 amino acids. Trimming stripped 2 bases from V and 5 bases from J, with 8 bases between. Written as DNA, the CDR3 is TGTGCCAGCAGCGTGGGAGGGGATAATTCACCCCTCCACTTT. It translates to CASSVGGDNSPLHF. Supplemented by reference TRBV9 and TRBJ1-6, the full variable domain reads DSGVTQTPKHLITATGQRVTLRCSPRSGDLSVYWYQQSLDQGLQFLIQYYNGEERAKGNILERFSAQQFPDLHSELNLSSLELGDSALYFCASSVGGDNSPLHFGNGTRLTVT.

The sample holds a few counts of this clone. The rearrangement uses TRBV7-9 and TRBJ1-2; D is perhaps TRBD1 (5 bases). CDR1 is SEHNR, CDR2 FQNEAQ, per germline (reference sequence). The CDR3 runs 15 residues. The V end lost 7 bases, the J end lost 2 bases, and 17 bases lay between the germline ends. The CDR3 loop reads CASTNRAGQNYGYTF. DNA for the CDR3: TGTGCCAGCACCAATAGGGCAGGACAAAACTATGGCTACACCTTC. The whole variable domain, filled in from reference TRBV7-9 and TRBJ1-2, reads DTGVSQNPRHKITKRGQNVTFRCDPISEHNRLYWYRQTLGQGPEFLTYFQNEAQLEKSRLLSDRFSAERPKGSFSTLEIQRTEQGDSAMYLCASTNRAGQNYGYTFGSGTRLTVV.

Only one count was recorded for this clone. V and J are TRBV27 and TRBJ1-2, with TRBD1 identical over 8 bases. Germline V CDR1 and CDR2: MNHEY, SMNVEV (reference sequence). V shed 0 bases and J 4 bases; nucleotides not matched to a gene: 4. This CDR3 is 15 amino acids long. CDR3 DNA sequence: TGTGCCAGCAGTTTATCTCAGGGGGCAGGCTATGGCTACACCTTC. Translated, it gives CASSLSQGAGYGYTF.